The clone carrying this T cell receptor (beta chain) was recorded a few times. Its antigen is not known. With V trimmed by 5 bases and J by 0 bases, 3 bases remained unmatched. CDR3 size: 15 residues. Germline CDR1 is LGHNA and CDR2 is YNFKEQ. The entry originates in a study of cytomegalovirus exposure and HLA in healthy donors. General study findings and limits: A highly shared variant cluster was judged a likely technical artifact.

PCR involved 60 Vbeta and 13 Jbeta primers. Repertoires were generated with immunoSEQ multiplex PCR, while TCRdb's copy carries only in-frame clones and drops some. Altogether under 150,000 clones are present, roughly 79% being singletons, with the ten largest covering 1.8%. The chain has TRBV4-2 and TRBJ1-3, with 8 bases matching TRBD1. Sequencing was done on a sample of PBMCs. The TCR comes from a woman between 45 and 60 years old in good health and CMV-seronegative. The CDR3 bases are TGTGCCAGCAGCTACGGGACAGGCTCTGGAAACACCATATATTTT. It is translated as CASSYGTGSGNTIYF.